This T cell receptor beta chain stems from a study of T cells in localized non-small cell lung cancer. The V gene's germline CDR1 is SEHNR and CDR2 FQNEAQ (reference sequence). This CDR3 spans 15 amino acids. V lost 0 bases and J 1 base, leaving 8 bases between the germline ends. Sequencing was performed with immunoSEQ multiplex PCR; in TCRdb, only in-frame clones are kept and a portion is missing. The profile covers under 25,000 clones, with around 85% appearing a single time and 20% to 25% taken by the ten largest. Whole-study results and caveats: Among the tissues sampled, uninvolved adjacent lung had the highest T cell clonality, above tumor. A single tumor region was sequenced, leaving heterogeneity possible. Longer overall survival was linked to higher blood T cell density.

This clone was found a few times. Its specificity is unknown. The chain has TRBV7-9 and TRBJ2-3; TRBD2 is a possible D gene (6 bases). The sequence was collected from a man aged 40 to 70 with stage II squamous cell lung carcinoma. The sequencing used PBMCs, collected before any cancer treatment. CDR3 DNA sequence: TGTGCCAGCAGCTTAGCGCGGAGGGGCACAGATACGCAGTATTTT. It translates to CASSLARRGTDTQYF. Full variable domain (rest looked up from reference TRBV7-9 and TRBJ2-3): DTGVSQNPRHKITKRGQNVTFRCDPISEHNRLYWYRQTLGQGPEFLTYFQNEAQLEKSRLLSDRFSAERPKGSFSTLEIQRTEQGDSAMYLCASSLARRGTDTQYFGPGTRLTVL.